This T cell receptor beta chain was retrieved from a study of blood T cells in healthy people across ages. Study-wide results and caveats: Investigators treated diversity estimates from one million T cells as underestimates. Unsorted PBMCs ruled out conclusive naive versus antigen-experienced comparison.

The amount of total RNA extracted per sample was at least 5.5 micrograms. As to this clonotype: Its cognate antigen is unknown.

Using a J-beta primer mix together with a sample-barcoded 5' primer, a second PCR was run for roughly 7 to 11 cycles. The study obtained at least 3 million CDR3-containing paired-end reads from every sample. TCRdb itself ran the 5' RACE reads through MiXCR, one entry per CDR3 protein. Found here are about 400,000 distinct CDR3 sequences, 45% to 60% of them singletons; the top ten hold 45% to 55%. The TCR was taken from a man in his sixties in good health. The sequencing input was blood.

Here the CDR3 DNA reads TGTGCCAGCAGCAAGGGGGCCTGGAACTATGGCTACACCTTC. It yields the protein CASSKGAWNYGYTF. This chain links TRBV28 with TRBJ1-2, with 7 bases aligning to TRBD1. From germline, CDR1 is MDHEN and CDR2 SYDVKM. This CDR3 region has 14 residues. V lost 6 bases, J lost 2 bases, and 6 bases stayed unmatched.